One and the same sample provided the 9 T cell receptor beta chains below, sequenced in a study of control samples from healthy donors and cancer patients. Assay: immunoSEQ multiplex PCR; the TCRdb copy retains only in-frame clones and omits some. The repertoire holds roughly 88,000 clones, with roughly 91% as singletons. Source material: blood. These receptors all stem from a man aged 50 to 59 in good health.

V usage is TRBV21-1 and J usage is TRBJ1-1. TRBV21-1 is designated a pseudogene. The CDR3 consists of 12 residues. DNA for the CDR3: TGTGCCAGCAGCAGGCGGGGGGCTGAAGCTTTCTTT. Translation gives CASSRRGAEAFF.

The chain recombines TRBV14 with TRBJ1-2; 9 nucleotides align to TRBD1. CDR3 length: 17 residues. V gave up 4 bases and J gave up 3 bases; unmatched junction bases: 12. The germline CDR1 and CDR2 sequences are SGHDN and FVKESK. Here the CDR3 reads CASSPPGQGNRDYGYTF. CDR3 in DNA: TGTGCCAGCAGCCCCCCGGGACAGGGAAACAGAGACTATGGCTACACCTTC. Looking up the rest from reference TRBV14 and TRBJ1-2 gives the full variable domain: EAGVTQFPSHSVIEKGQTVTLRCDPISGHDNLYWYRRVMGKEIKFLLHFVKESKQDESGMPNNRFLAERTGGTYSTLKVQPAELEDSGVYFCASSPPGQGNRDYGYTFGSGTRLTVV.

V is TRBV6-5 and J is TRBJ2-1; 8 positions match TRBD1. The CDR3 sequence is 15 residues long. V dropped 5 bases and J dropped 3; count of bases not matched to a gene: 6. CDR1 and CDR2 (germline): MNHEY, SVGAGI. As DNA, the CDR3 is TGTGCCAGCAGTACGACAGGGGTGCTCTACAATGAGCAGTTCTTC. Protein product: CASSTTGVLYNEQFF.

Here the CDR3 DNA reads TGTGCCAGCAGTCCAGGGACAGGGTGGGGCTACACCTTC. It specifies CASSPGTGWGYTF. V gene TRBV27 combines with J gene TRBJ1-2; 9 positions match TRBD1. V was pared by 5 bases and J by 8 bases, with 6 bases of the junction left unmatched. The CDR3 runs 13 residues. The germline V gene encodes CDR1 MNHEY and CDR2 SMNVEV (reference sequence).

The chain joins TRBV19 to TRBJ2-2, with TRBD1 as a possible D gene (5 bases). Germline loops: CDR1 LNHDA, CDR2 SQIVND (reference sequence). This CDR3 spans 13 amino acids. Trimming removed 6 bases from V and 4 bases from J, with 9 bases in between. CDR3 in amino acids: CASRSQGTGELFF. In DNA form, the CDR3 reads TGTGCCAGTAGGTCGCAGGGCACCGGGGAGCTGTTTTTT.

For this clone: Other DNA sequences of this sample code for an identical CDR3. The chain is built from TRBV6-5 and TRBJ1-5, with D unclear. Trimming took 6 bases from V and 4 from J, leaving 7 bases between them. The CDR3 is 12 amino acids. CDR1 MNHEY and CDR2 SVGAGI come from the germline V gene. The CDR3 protein is CASRGPNQPQHF. The CDR3 nucleotides read TGTGCCAGCAGAGGACCAAATCAGCCCCAGCATTTT.

CDR3: CAISESIVNRHSTNEKLFF. Here the CDR3 DNA reads TGTGCCATCAGTGAGTCGATCGTTAACAGACATTCAACTAATGAAAAACTGTTTTTT. This chain joins TRBV10-3 and TRBJ1-4; D not resolved. Germline V gene sequence: CDR1 ENHRY, CDR2 SYGVKD. The CDR3 runs 19 residues. V was clipped by 0 bases and J by 0 bases, with 17 bases between them.

In DNA, the CDR3 is TGCGCCAGCAGTCGTGGCCCGACAGATACGCAGTATTTT. It codes for CASSRGPTDTQYF. This chain uses TRBV10-1 with TRBJ2-3, with D unresolved. This CDR3 is 13 amino acids long. V was cut by 5 bases and J by 3 bases, with 9 bases left in between. Per germline, CDR1 WNHNN and CDR2 SYGVQD (reference sequence).

This clone was seen ten or more times. V and J are TRBV24-1 and TRBJ2-7; no clear D gene. The V end was cut by 10 bases, the J end by 4 bases, with 10 bases between. The CDR3 runs 11 residues. Germline CDR1 reads KGHDR; CDR2 reads SFDVKD. CDR3 DNA sequence: TGTGCCACAGGAACTTCTTACGAGCAGTACTTC. Its translation is CATGTSYEQYF.